This TCR beta chain was captured by sequencing in a study of T cell changes during pregnancy in multiple sclerosis. Trimming cost V 1 base and J 5 bases; bases outside gene matches: 5. From germline, CDR1 is SGHNT and CDR2 YENEEA. This CDR3 has 16 residues. This clone was counted a single time. Sequenced by immunoSEQ multiplex PCR; TCRdb stores in-frame clones only, minus some. The profile shows 60,000 or so clones, 70% to 90% of them singletons. This sequence was found in a female donor with multiple sclerosis, enrolled in a pregnancy study. This sequence joins TRBV11-3 and TRBJ2-2; 9 bases map to TRBD1. Specimen: peripheral blood, collected in the first trimester of pregnancy. The CDR3 sequence: CASSLGGTGWTGELFF. The DNA for the CDR3 is TGTGCCAGCAGCTTAGGGGGGACAGGGTGGACCGGGGAGCTGTTTTTT.